The 21 T cell receptor beta chains below were found in one sample sequenced in a study of CD8+ T cells in alopecia areata. Extraction and reverse transcription of RNA yielded cDNA as the sequencing template. TCRdb's table, derived via immunoSEQ multiplex PCR, lists solely in-frame clones and lacks some. The table lists about 150,000 clones, approximately 60% of them singletons. Sequencing was performed on CD8+ T cells sorted from blood. These receptors all stem from a human donor in good health.

The chain recombines TRBV29-1 with TRBJ2-7; the D gene is possibly TRBD2 (5 bases). The CDR3 spans 13 residues. In germline, CDR1 is SQVTM, CDR2 ANQGSEA. V lost 7 bases, J lost 2 bases, and 15 bases lay in between. In DNA, the CDR3 is TGCAGCGCGCTGCTTGGGAGTGCCTACGAGCAGTACTTC. Protein sequence: CSALLGSAYEQYF.

The V and J genes are TRBV27 and TRBJ2-7; a weak D match, TRBD2 (6 bases). Per germline, CDR1 MNHEY and CDR2 SMNVEV (reference sequence). This CDR3 is 11 amino acids long. Trimming took 8 bases from V and 3 from J, leaving 8 bases between them. This CDR3 reads CASGGNYEQYF. The CDR3 DNA is TGTGCCAGCGGGGGGAACTACGAGCAGTACTTC.

The genes are TRBV7-9 and TRBJ2-1; 7 positions match TRBD1. The CDR3 is 14 amino acids. Germline V lookup: CDR1 SEHNR, CDR2 FQNEAQ (reference sequence). V lost 0 bases, J lost 6 bases, and 2 bases stayed unmatched. The CDR3 protein is CASSLAPGGNEQFF. In DNA form, the CDR3 reads TGTGCCAGCAGCTTAGCCCCAGGGGGCAATGAGCAGTTCTTC.

The V call is TRBV4-1, the J call TRBJ1-2; 7 nucleotides match TRBD1. The germline gives CDR1 MGHRA, CDR2 YSYEKL. The length of the CDR3 is 15 residues. V shed 0 bases and J 3 bases; nucleotides not matched to a gene: 4. The DNA for the CDR3 is TGCGCCAGCAGCCAAGAGACAGGGACCTACTATGGCTACACCTTC. Translating gives CASSQETGTYYGYTF.

V and J are TRBV27 and TRBJ1-2, with D tentatively TRBD1 (6 bases). Deletions cut 4 bases from V and 0 bases from J, with 12 bases between. Germline V gene lookup returns CDR1 MNHEY and CDR2 SMNVEV (reference sequence). The CDR3 spans 15 residues. The CDR3 region has the DNA TGTGCCAGCAGTTCGGACAGCCAACCTAACTATGGCTACACCTTC. Translated: CASSSDSQPNYGYTF.

The chain joins TRBV5-4 to TRBJ2-3; tentatively, D is TRBD2 (6 bases). The V end lost 7 bases, the J end lost 1 base, and 19 bases lay between the germline ends. The length of the CDR3 is 16 residues. Germline V gene lookup returns CDR1 SGHNT and CDR2 YYREEE (reference sequence). In DNA, the CDR3 is TGTGCCAGCGCTTTCGGTCGACTAGAAGGCACAGATACGCAGTATTTT. Amino acids: CASAFGRLEGTDTQYF.

The V gene is TRBV28, the J gene TRBJ2-7; the match to TRBD1 covers 8 bases. Germline values: CDR1 MDHEN, CDR2 SYDVKM. V was clipped by 6 bases and J by 7 bases; unmatched bases: 5. This CDR3 spans 12 amino acids. The CDR3 is CASRTGVGEQYF. CDR3 in DNA: TGTGCCAGCAGGACAGGGGTTGGGGAGCAGTACTTC.

The chain is built from TRBV29-1 and TRBJ2-5, with 10 bases identical to TRBD2. This CDR3 has 15 residues. Trimming at V came to 3 bases and at J to 0 bases, leaving 4 bases not matched to a gene. Germline loops: CDR1 SQVTM, CDR2 ANQGSEA. The CDR3 sequence is CSVDSSGGDQETQYF. As DNA, the CDR3 is TGCAGCGTTGATAGCAGCGGGGGGGACCAAGAGACCCAGTACTTC.

This clone was detected only a few times. The chain recombines TRBV27 with TRBJ2-7; no clear D gene. CDR1 and CDR2 from the germline V gene are MNHEY and SMNVEV (reference sequence). Between the trimmed V and J ends, which lost 1 base and 1 base, there was a span of 8 bases. The CDR3 extends over 14 amino acids. The CDR3 nucleotides read TGTGCCAGCAGTTTATACCCCAGGTCCTACGAGCAGTACTTC. This gives the protein CASSLYPRSYEQYF.

The J gene is TRBJ2-1, the V gene TRBV7-2, with TRBD2 identical over 11 bases. V lost 0 bases, J lost 5 bases, and 6 bases stayed unmatched. The CDR3 extends over 17 amino acids. Germline V gene data show CDR1 as SGHTA and CDR2 as FQGNSA. The CDR3 protein is CASSLAPGLAADNEQFF. The CDR3 DNA sequence: TGTGCCAGCAGCTTAGCGCCGGGACTAGCGGCCGACAATGAGCAGTTCTTC.

The chain links TRBV4-2 to TRBJ2-7; the match to TRBD2 covers 10 bases. The CDR3 totals 16 residues. Trimming took 3 bases from V and 4 from J; bases not matched to a gene: 9. Germline V gene sequence: CDR1 LGHNA, CDR2 YNFKEQ. The CDR3: CASSQGTSGKWYEQYF. The CDR3 DNA reads as TGTGCCAGCAGCCAGGGTACTAGCGGGAAGTGGTACGAGCAGTACTTC.

The chain is built from TRBV10-3 and TRBJ2-5, with D hard to call. V was pared by 3 bases and J by 2 bases, with 7 bases between. CDR3 length: 13 residues. Germline-derived CDR1 and CDR2 are ENHRY and SYGVKD. The CDR3 reads CAISDQKQETQYF. CDR3 DNA sequence: TGTGCCATCAGTGACCAGAAACAAGAGACCCAGTACTTC.

V and J are TRBV9 and TRBJ2-5, with 10 nucleotides matching TRBD1. The CDR3 consists of 15 residues. Germline V gene sequence: CDR1 SGDLS, CDR2 YYNGEE. V was pared by 0 bases and J by 3 bases, with 2 bases of the junction left unmatched. The CDR3 sequence: CASSVGTGGEETQYF. CDR3 nucleotides: TGTGCCAGCAGCGTAGGGACAGGGGGGGAAGAGACCCAGTACTTC.

V and J are TRBV4-1 and TRBJ1-5; D call uncertain. The V end was cut by 4 bases, the J end by 0 bases, with 10 bases between. Germline V gives CDR1 MGHRA, CDR2 YSYEKL. The CDR3 loop spans 15 amino acids. The CDR3 region is CASSPDTFSNQPQHF. CDR3 in DNA: TGCGCCAGCAGCCCAGATACCTTTAGCAATCAGCCCCAGCATTTT.

This clone was seen a few times. This chain joins TRBV27 and TRBJ1-2, with no clear D. The V gene lost 0 bases and the J gene lost 5 bases, with 10 bases spanning the gap. Germline CDR1 MNHEY, CDR2 SMNVEV (reference sequence). The CDR3 length is 14 residues. The CDR3 nucleotides read TGTGCCAGCAGTTTATCGAGGACGGGATATGGCTACACCTTC. Translation: CASSLSRTGYGYTF.

Turning to this clone: One end of the junction varies from germline; a read error may be responsible. This chain uses TRBV5-6 with TRBJ1-5; D possibly corresponds to TRBD1 (6 bases). This CDR3 comprises 15 residues. Germline CDR1 reads SGHDT; CDR2 reads YYEEEE. The CDR3, as DNA: TGTGCCAGCAGCGCGGACAGCGAAAGCAGTCAGCCCCAGCATTTT. Translation: CASSADSESSQPQHF.

A single count supports this clone. This chain links TRBV6-1 with TRBJ2-2; no clear D gene. CDR3 size: 11 residues. CDR1 is MNHNS, CDR2 SASEGT, per germline. V lost 3 bases to trimming and J lost 7 bases, with 3 bases between them. This CDR3 is CASSDGGELFF. As DNA, the CDR3 is TGTGCCAGCAGTGACGGCGGGGAGCTGTTTTTT.

This chain connects TRBV5-1 to TRBJ2-6; D not certain. Per germline, CDR1 SGHRS and CDR2 YFSETQ. Trimming took off 0 bases at V and 0 bases at J, with 4 bases between the two ends. The CDR3 consists of 15 residues. Here the CDR3 DNA reads TGCGCCAGCAGCTTGGGGCCCTCTGGGGCCAACGTCCTGACTTTC. The encoded protein is CASSLGPSGANVLTF.

This chain connects TRBV29-1 to TRBJ2-2; TRBD2 is a possible D gene (6 bases). Trimming left V 4 bases short and J 8 bases short, with 17 bases between. CDR1 and CDR2 from the germline V gene are SQVTM and ANQGSEA. The CDR3 is made up of 14 amino acids. CDR3 bases: TGCAGCGTTGCACTAGCTCGGAACAGGGGGGAGCTGTTTTTT. Protein product: CSVALARNRGELFF.

This clone was picked up a small number of times. The V gene is TRBV7-7, the J gene TRBJ2-3; 11 bases agree with TRBD2. The CDR3 is 15 residues long. The J segment lost 6 bases and the V segment lost 4 bases, leaving 6 bases of the junction unmatched. The germline V gene encodes CDR1 SSHAT and CDR2 FNYEAQ (reference sequence). The CDR3 sequence is CASSSTSGSMDTQYF. CDR3 nucleotides: TGTGCCAGCAGCTCCACTAGCGGGAGTATGGATACGCAGTATTTT.

This chain connects TRBV30 to TRBJ1-1, with D uncertain. The CDR3 runs to 13 residues. Germline V gene lookup returns CDR1 GTSNPN and CDR2 SVGIG (reference sequence). Trimming cost V 1 base and J 5 bases, with 11 bases left between them. The CDR3 DNA follows: TGTGCCTGGAGTGGCCCAGGTCGGACTGAAGCTTTCTTT. It codes for CAWSGPGRTEAFF.